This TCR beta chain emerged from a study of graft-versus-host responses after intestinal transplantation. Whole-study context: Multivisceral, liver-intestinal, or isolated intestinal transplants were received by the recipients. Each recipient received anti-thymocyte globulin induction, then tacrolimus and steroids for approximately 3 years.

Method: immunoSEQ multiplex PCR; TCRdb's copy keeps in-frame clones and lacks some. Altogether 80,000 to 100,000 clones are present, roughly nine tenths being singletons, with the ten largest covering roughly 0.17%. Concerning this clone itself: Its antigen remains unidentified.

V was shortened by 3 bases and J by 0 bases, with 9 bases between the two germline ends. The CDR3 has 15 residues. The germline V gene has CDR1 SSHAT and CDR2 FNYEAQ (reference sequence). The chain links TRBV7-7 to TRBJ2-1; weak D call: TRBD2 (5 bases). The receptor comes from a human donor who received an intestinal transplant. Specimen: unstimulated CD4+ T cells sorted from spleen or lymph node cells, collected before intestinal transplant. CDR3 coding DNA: TGTGCCAGCAGCTTGACTACCGGCTCCTACAATGAGCAGTTCTTC. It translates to CASSLTTGSYNEQFF.